The 11 T cell receptor beta chains below come from one sample, sequenced in a study of shared clonotypes between healthy human individuals. The assay was immunoSEQ multiplex PCR, and TCRdb's table has in-frame clones only and misses some. In the table there are fewer than 650,000 clones, less than 80% of which are singletons. Sequences were obtained from PBMCs. The receptor source for this set is a woman aged 40 to 50 in good health. Some clones in this sample may be carry-over from other donors' samples.

V is TRBV19 and J is TRBJ1-5, with a possible D match to TRBD1 (6 bases). CDR3 length: 15 residues. V was shortened by 3 bases and J by 7 bases, with 16 bases between the two germline ends. Germline CDR1 reads LNHDA; CDR2 reads SQIVND (reference sequence). The CDR3 nucleotides read TGTGCCAGTAGTATCGAGGGACAAAGGGGGCAGCCCCAGCATTTT. This translates into CASSIEGQRGQPQHF.

The genes are TRBV19 and TRBJ1-5; 7 bases agree with TRBD1. The CDR3 has 15 amino acids. CDR1 and CDR2 (germline): LNHDA, SQIVND (reference sequence). V lost 4 bases, J lost 2 bases, and 5 bases stayed unmatched. In nucleotides, the CDR3 is TGTGCCAGTAGTACACAGGGGTTGCGCAATCAGCCCCAGCATTTT. The encoded protein is CASSTQGLRNQPQHF. Full variable domain (outside the CDR3, taken from reference TRBV19 and TRBJ1-5): DGGITQSPKYLFRKEGQNVTLSCEQNLNHDAMYWYRQDPGQGLRLIYYSQIVNDFQKGDIAEGYSVSREKKESFPLTVTSAQKNPTAFYLCASSTQGLRNQPQHFGDGTRLSIL.

The chain employs TRBV28 and TRBJ1-1; D is possibly TRBD1 (5 bases). CDR1 is MDHEN, CDR2 SYDVKM, per germline. The CDR3 has 13 residues. Trimming took 11 bases from V and 5 from J, leaving 18 bases between them. In DNA, the CDR3 is TGTGCCGCGAGGGGAGGAGGACAAACTGAAGCTTTCTTT. It codes for CAARGGGQTEAFF.

J is TRBJ2-5 and V is TRBV28, with D unclear. Judging by the DNA end, TRBJ2-7 fits better; the J call may be wrong. The CDR3 length is 15 residues. Germline V gives CDR1 MDHEN, CDR2 SYDVKM. The CDR3 sequence is CASRPSWATKAEQYF. In DNA form, the CDR3 reads TGTGCCAGCAGACCTTCCTGGGCGACGAAAGCCGAGCAGTACTTC.

The V gene is TRBV10-1, the J gene TRBJ2-1, with D unclear. Germline V gene lookup returns CDR1 WNHNN and CDR2 SYGVQD (reference sequence). Deletions cut 2 bases from V and 7 bases from J, with 12 bases between. The CDR3 spans 14 residues. CDR3 protein: CASSEDLLGNEQFF. The CDR3 coding sequence is TGCGCCAGCAGTGAGGATCTTTTGGGGAATGAGCAGTTCTTC.

The rearrangement links TRBV29-1 to TRBJ1-2, with 12 bases aligning to TRBD1. The length of the CDR3 is 17 residues. The germline V gene has CDR1 SQVTM and CDR2 ANQGSEA. V shed 1 base, J shed 2 bases, and the junction held 8 bases outside the gene matches. CDR3 in amino acids: CSVEGGLGQGANYGYTF. The CDR3 DNA follows: TGCAGCGTTGAAGGAGGTTTGGGACAGGGGGCGAACTATGGCTACACCTTC.

J is TRBJ2-5 and V is TRBV5-4; D unresolved. Germline V lookup: CDR1 SGHNT, CDR2 YYREEE (reference sequence). CDR3 length equals 15 residues. Trimming pared 6 bases from V and 4 bases from J, leaving 19 bases between. CDR3 bases: TGTGCCAGCACCGCAGGCCTCATATCATTAGAGACCCAGTACTTC. Its protein product is CASTAGLISLETQYF.

As concerns this clone: This sample also contains other DNA sequences that code for the same CDR3. The genes are TRBV2 and TRBJ2-7, with TRBD1 identical over 10 bases. Germline V gene data show CDR1 as SNHLY and CDR2 as FYNNEI. V lost 4 bases, J lost 2 bases, and 2 bases stayed unmatched. The length of the CDR3 is 14 residues. CDR3 nucleotide sequence: TGTGCCAGCAGTGGGGGGACAGGGGCCTACGAGCAGTACTTC. Translated, it gives CASSGGTGAYEQYF.

This chain joins TRBV6-6 and TRBJ1-1; 7 bases agree with TRBD1. The CDR3 is 15 residues long. V lost 6 bases and J lost 0; bases outside the gene matches: 7. The V gene's germline CDR1 is MNHNY and CDR2 SVGAGI (reference sequence). The DNA of the CDR3 is TGTGCCAGCAGCTCACCGGACAGGCTGAACACTGAAGCTTTCTTT. This sequence encodes CASSSPDRLNTEAFF.

The chain is built from TRBV15 and TRBJ2-6; possibly TRBD1 for D (5 bases). Trimming left V 4 bases short and J 2 bases short, with 9 bases between. The V gene's germline CDR1 is LNHNV and CDR2 YYDKDF (reference sequence). The CDR3 totals 15 residues. For the CDR3, the DNA is TGTGCCACCAGCATTCAGGGAACTGGGGCCAACGTCCTGACTTTC. Its translation is CATSIQGTGANVLTF.

CDR3 protein: CASSSHFRDRAYEQYF. The CDR3 DNA sequence: TGTGCCAGCAGCTCACACTTCCGGGACAGAGCCTACGAGCAGTACTTC. This chain links TRBV11-2 with TRBJ2-7; 7 bases fit TRBD1. CDR1 and CDR2 from the germline V gene are SGHAT and FQNNGV. V lost 4 bases to trimming and J lost 2 bases; unmatched junction nucleotides: 11. The CDR3 consists of 16 residues.